This T cell receptor (beta chain) was obtained from a study of cytomegalovirus exposure and HLA in healthy donors. Study-wide context: The study placed about four fifths of its approximately 400 genotyped donors in the Caucasian-associated ancestry cluster.

PCR used 60 Vbeta primers and 13 Jbeta primers. Measured with immunoSEQ multiplex PCR; TCRdb has only the in-frame clones, and not every one. The profile shows 70,000 to 100,000 clones, approximately 80% of them singletons. The germline V and J ends were trimmed by 3 bases and 0 bases, with 9 bases remaining between them. The CDR3 loop spans 14 amino acids. Germline V CDR1 and CDR2: LNHDA, SQIVND (reference sequence). Donors in the study were healthy people who gave bone marrow. Source material: PBMCs. This receptor was taken from a woman aged 45 to 65 in good health and CMV-seropositive. The chain is built from TRBV19 and TRBJ2-7; a possible D gene is TRBD2 (6 bases). The CDR3 DNA sequence: TGTGCCAGTAGTATCAACGGGAGCTCCTACGAGCAGTACGTC. This encodes CASSINGSSYEQYV.